This paragraph reports one T cell receptor beta chain. The repertoire was sequenced with immunoSEQ multiplex PCR; TCRdb's copy has only in-frame clones and lacks some. The data contain about 280,000 clones, around 88% of them singletons. This sample was included in a study of blood T cell repertoires in COVID-19. Overall study: From the United States, Italy and Spain came samples of acute and convalescent COVID-19.

Enrolled through a virtual design, the participants were between 18 and 89 years of age and came from roughly 22 US areas. V lost 5 bases, J lost 2 bases, and 18 bases lay in between. The CDR3 is 17 residues long. The germline V gene encodes CDR1 SEHNR and CDR2 FQNEAQ (reference sequence). This chain links TRBV7-9 with TRBJ2-2, with D possibly TRBD2 on 5 matching bases. This TCR derives from a woman between 40 and 55 years old who had recovered from COVID-19. Sequencing input: PBMCs or T cells enriched from blood (not recorded which). CDR3 in amino acids: CASSLMYEEDNTGELFF. The CDR3 DNA reads as TGTGCCAGCAGCCTCATGTATGAGGAGGACAACACCGGGGAGCTGTTTTTT.